The 9 T cell receptor beta chains below were found in one sample sequenced in a study of shared clonotypes between healthy human individuals. Here immunoSEQ multiplex PCR was the method, and the copy in TCRdb shows in-frame clones only, minus some. This table has fewer than 700,000 clones, 85% to 95% appearing once. Selected positively for CCR7 and CD45RO-negative, naive CD8 cells excluded terminally differentiated effector memory CD45RA+ cells. Sequenced material: naive CD8+ T cells sorted from blood. These receptors were collected from a woman in her thirties in good health.

V usage is TRBV6-5 and J usage is TRBJ1-5; 8 bases are shared with TRBD1. Germline-derived CDR1 and CDR2 are MNHEY and SVGAGI. Trimming at V came to 4 bases and at J to 4 bases, leaving 9 bases not matched to a gene. The CDR3 extends over 16 amino acids. This CDR3 is CASSSLGTGRNQPQHF. The DNA of the CDR3 is TGTGCCAGCAGTTCACTAGGGACAGGAAGGAATCAGCCCCAGCATTTT.

J is TRBJ2-1 and V is TRBV10-1, with 9 positions matching TRBD1. Germline V lookup: CDR1 WNHNN, CDR2 SYGVQD (reference sequence). The trim removed 3 bases at V and 0 bases at J, leaving 12 bases unmatched. The CDR3 loop spans 19 amino acids. The CDR3 spells CASSDPGQGSSGSYNEQFF. The CDR3 bases are TGCGCCAGCAGTGACCCGGGACAGGGCTCCTCCGGCTCCTACAATGAGCAGTTCTTC.

This chain connects TRBV27 to TRBJ2-7; a weak D match, TRBD2 (6 bases). The CDR3 is 15 amino acids. Trimming took off 0 bases at V and 3 bases at J, with 12 bases between the two ends. Germline CDR1 MNHEY, CDR2 SMNVEV (reference sequence). CDR3 sequence (DNA): TGTGCCAGCAGTTTATCTCTCGGGGGAATCTACGAGCAGTACTTC. Its protein product is CASSLSLGGIYEQYF.

This clone was observed once. The J gene is TRBJ2-5, the V gene TRBV28, with D possibly TRBD2 on 5 matching bases. Germline CDR1 MDHEN, CDR2 SYDVKM. The CDR3 runs to 14 residues. Trimming stripped 1 base from V and 8 bases from J, with 14 bases between. Written as DNA, the CDR3 is TGTGCCAGCAGTTTATTGAAGCGGTCGGATACCCAGTACTTC. Protein product: CASSLLKRSDTQYF.

The rearrangement links TRBV7-9 to TRBJ2-5; the match to TRBD2 covers 7 bases. This CDR3 spans 15 amino acids. V shed 3 bases and J 0 bases; nucleotides not matched to a gene: 4. CDR1 SEHNR and CDR2 FQNEAQ come from the germline V gene (reference sequence). CDR3 in amino acids: CASSFLADHQETQYF. Here the CDR3 DNA reads TGTGCCAGCAGCTTTCTAGCGGATCACCAAGAGACCCAGTACTTC.

The rearrangement uses TRBV28 and TRBJ2-7, with no clear D. The CDR3 loop spans 15 amino acids. Trimming took off 5 bases at V and 3 bases at J, with 17 bases between the two ends. The germline V gene has CDR1 MDHEN and CDR2 SYDVKM. The CDR3 here is CASSLTIEVGYEQYF. The CDR3 nucleotides read TGTGCCAGCAGTCTCACGATTGAGGTGGGCTACGAGCAGTACTTC. Supplemented by reference TRBV28 and TRBJ2-7, the full variable domain reads DVKVTQSSRYLVKRTGEKVFLECVQDMDHENMFWYRQDPGLGLRLIYFSYDVKMKEKGDIPEGYSVSREKKERFSLILESASTNQTSMYLCASSLTIEVGYEQYFGPGTRLTVT.

This chain uses TRBV28 with TRBJ1-1; 7 bases fit TRBD1. CDR1 is MDHEN, CDR2 SYDVKM, per germline. The CDR3 length is 15 residues. Germline trimming cut 8 bases from V and 0 bases from J; bases unmatched to any gene: 9. The CDR3 DNA is TGTGCCAGCCTCGAACAGGGGAAAGTGAACACTGAAGCTTTCTTT. Its translation: CASLEQGKVNTEAFF.

The genes are TRBV6-5 and TRBJ1-1, with 9 nucleotides matching TRBD1. The CDR3 extends over 15 amino acids. V dropped 6 bases and J dropped 3; count of bases not matched to a gene: 8. Germline V gene data show CDR1 as MNHEY and CDR2 as SVGAGI. The DNA of the CDR3 is TGTGCCAGCAGCTACAGGGGGCTATTTGACACTGAAGCTTTCTTT. Amino acid sequence: CASSYRGLFDTEAFF.

The rearrangement uses TRBV27 and TRBJ2-7, with 12 nucleotides matching TRBD2. The CDR3 has 14 amino acids. CDR1 and CDR2 from the germline V gene are MNHEY and SMNVEV (reference sequence). The ends lost 4 bases at V and 6 bases at J; junction bases unmatched: 4. The CDR3 DNA sequence: TGTGCCAGCAGTTCACTAGCGGGAGGTTCCGAGCAGTACTTC. It codes for CASSSLAGGSEQYF.